One and the same sample provided the 6 T cell receptor beta chains below, sequenced in a study of beta chain features in type 1 diabetes. No antigens are known for them. Study-wide points: Moderate yet significant TCRB CDR3 shortening was seen in Type 1 diabetes patients in all four CD4+ subsets.

The entirety of the isolated RNA underwent reverse transcription, so expressed TCRB transcripts were sequenced. The method was immunoSEQ multiplex PCR; TCRdb's version includes in-frame clones alone and lacks a portion of them. Here the sample spans around 160,000 clones, more than 60% being singletons. What was sequenced was naive CD4+ T cells from blood. These receptors came from a man aged 30-40 years with type 1 diabetes.

The chain combines TRBV28 with TRBJ2-3; 9 nucleotides line up with TRBD1. CDR3 size: 15 residues. Germline V gene data show CDR1 as MDHEN and CDR2 as SYDVKM. J was trimmed by 4 bases and V by 6 bases; bases with no gene match: 8. CDR3 protein: CASRNSGQGSDTQYF. The CDR3 DNA is TGTGCCAGCAGAAACTCGGGACAGGGTTCAGATACGCAGTATTTT.

This clone showed up just a few times. The chain has TRBV15 and TRBJ2-4, with D uncertain. Trimming pared 4 bases from V and 3 bases from J, leaving 13 bases between. CDR3 size: 15 residues. The germline V gene has CDR1 LNHNV and CDR2 YYDKDF (reference sequence). The chain's CDR3 is CATSNLELGKNIQYF. The CDR3 DNA sequence: TGTGCCACCAGCAATCTAGAACTCGGCAAAAACATTCAGTACTTC.

In this sample, this clone turned up once. The rearrangement joins TRBV4-3 to TRBJ2-3, with 10 bases identical to TRBD2. This CDR3 contains 17 residues. In germline, CDR1 is LGHNA, CDR2 YSLEER. J gave up 1 base and V 3 bases, and 7 bases lay outside the gene matches. The CDR3 nucleotides read TGCGCCAGCAGCCAGGGGGCCGGGACTAGCGGCACAGATACGCAGTATTTT. Translation gives CASSQGAGTSGTDTQYF.

This clone appeared a few times. The chain joins TRBV29-1 to TRBJ2-7, with TRBD2 matching over 7 bases. CDR1 SQVTM and CDR2 ANQGSEA come from the germline V gene. This CDR3 spans 11 amino acids. V was clipped by 6 bases and J by 7 bases; unmatched bases: 6. Written as DNA, the CDR3 is TGCAGCGTGACACGGGGAGGGGAGCAGTACTTC. Protein: CSVTRGGEQYF.

This clone was recorded a few times. V and J are TRBV30 and TRBJ2-5, with a possible D match to TRBD1 (5 bases). Looked up from germline, CDR1 is GTSNPN and CDR2 is SVGIG (reference sequence). V was trimmed by 0 bases and J by 1 base, leaving 6 bases between them. The CDR3 is 13 amino acids. DNA for the CDR3: TGTGCCTGGAGTGTACAGGCCCAAGAGACCCAGTACTTC. This codes for CAWSVQAQETQYF.

To note about this clone: The same CDR3 is also encoded by other DNA sequences in this sample. The chain employs TRBV30 and TRBJ2-7; D is ambiguous. Trimming took 2 bases from V and 1 from J, leaving 3 bases between them. The CDR3 extends over 11 amino acids. From germline, CDR1 is GTSNPN and CDR2 SVGIG (reference sequence). CDR3 coding DNA: TGTGCCTGGAGTAATTCCTACGAGCAGTACTTC. Translating gives CAWSNSYEQYF.